Listed here is a single T cell receptor beta chain. Its antigen remains unknown. This sample stems from a study of T cells in localized non-small cell lung cancer. Study-level results: Only one tumor region went through sequencing, so heterogeneity may still be there. Uninvolved neighboring lung showed the greatest T cell clonality, exceeding tumor. Patients showing higher blood T cell density tended to see longer overall survival. Adjacent lung was found to contain a median about 50 of the top 100 tumor clones.

Data came from immunoSEQ multiplex PCR; TCRdb stores just in-frame clones and leaves some out. Of about 21,000 clones listed, roughly 80% are singletons. V lost 9 bases and J lost 1, with 16 bases in between. The CDR3 is 15 amino acids. Germline CDR1 MNHNS, CDR2 SASEGT. This sequence joins TRBV6-1 and TRBJ1-5; the D is unclear. This clonotype originated in a man aged 35 to 69 with stage I lung adenocarcinoma. Specimen: peripheral blood, collected before any cancer treatment. The chain's CDR3 is CASQLVGGSNQPQHF. The CDR3 DNA reads as TGTGCCAGTCAGCTCGTCGGAGGGAGCAATCAGCCCCAGCATTTT.